The 30 T cell receptor beta chains in this list originate from one sample, sequenced in a study of blood T cells in healthy people across ages. A second PCR, run for roughly 7 to 11 cycles, used a sample-barcoded 5' primer plus a J-beta primer mix. MiXCR, applied by TCRdb to the 5' RACE reads, yields one record per CDR3 protein. This repertoire shows more than 900,000 distinct CDR3 sequences, 20% to 25% found once; its top ten account for approximately 0.75%. The data also belong to a second study, concerning T cells of mothers and their children.

The sequencing input was blood. The source is a girl aged 2-10 years in good health.

This clonotype was seen more than once but under ten times. The DNA of the CDR3 is TGTGCCAGCAGCTTACGTGGGAGTGTCGATACGCAGTATTTT. Protein: CASSLRGSVDTQYF. J is TRBJ2-3 and V is TRBV7-2; maybe TRBD2 (5 bases). Trimming took 2 bases from V and 6 from J, leaving 12 bases between them. Germline CDR1 SGHTA, CDR2 FQGNSA. CDR3 length: 14 residues. Using reference TRBV7-2 and TRBJ2-3 for the parts outside the CDR3, the full variable domain is GAGVSQSPSNKVTEKGKDVELRCDPISGHTALYWYRQSLGQGLEFLIYFQGNSAPDKSGLPSDRFSAERTGGSVSTLTIQRTQQEDSAVYLCASSLRGSVDTQYFGPGTRLTVL.

This clonotype was observed a few times. The chain has TRBV2 and TRBJ2-7; TRBD2 aligns across 7 bases. CDR3 length equals 12 residues. Trimming cost V 6 bases and J 10 bases; bases outside gene matches: 9. Germline V gene data show CDR1 as SNHLY and CDR2 as FYNNEI. CDR3 nucleotide sequence: TGTGCCAGCAGCCACCGTGGGGGGGATCAGTACTTC. It encodes CASSHRGGDQYF.

This clonotype was counted between two and nine times. The chain combines TRBV28 with TRBJ2-6, with 10 bases fitting TRBD1. V lost 6 bases and J lost 2; bases outside the gene matches: 7. This CDR3 is built from 17 residues. Germline CDR1 MDHEN, CDR2 SYDVKM. CDR3 sequence: CASRTGTGDPGANVLTF. The CDR3 nucleotides read TGTGCCAGCAGGACCGGGACAGGGGACCCTGGGGCCAACGTCCTGACTTTC.

A remark on this clonotype: This may stem from a read error, because a much larger clone lies one nucleotide away. This chain uses TRBV2 with TRBJ1-1; TRBD1 aligns across 7 bases. Germline V gene data show CDR1 as SNHLY and CDR2 as FYNNEI. The CDR3 has 16 residues. Here the CDR3 DNA reads TGTGCCAGCCAGAGGAGGACCGGGACAGTGAACATTGAAGCTTTCTTT. Amino acids: CASQRRTGTVNIEAFF.

CDR3 nucleotides: TGCAGCGTGATACCGGACAGGGAACGGTTCTTC. Residues: CSVIPDRERFF. J is TRBJ2-1 and V is TRBV29-1, with 8 bases identical to TRBD1. V lost 6 bases, J lost 15 bases, and 10 bases stayed unmatched. The germline gives CDR1 SQVTM, CDR2 ANQGSEA. The CDR3 totals 11 residues.

This chain connects TRBV28 to TRBJ1-2; TRBD1 matches at 11 bases. This CDR3 region has 16 residues. Unmatched junction bases numbered 13, after V lost 6 bases and J lost 7 bases. The germline V gene encodes CDR1 MDHEN and CDR2 SYDVKM. As DNA, the CDR3 is TGTGCCAGCAGCCCTCGCGGACAGGGGGCAAGGGGTGGCTACACCTTC. Its translation: CASSPRGQGARGGYTF.

This chain connects TRBV4-3 to TRBJ2-2; no definite D call. Per germline, CDR1 LGHNA and CDR2 YSLEER. The CDR3 is made up of 15 amino acids. Trimming took off 0 bases at V and 6 bases at J, with 11 bases between the two ends. The CDR3 DNA follows: TGCGCCAGCAGCCAAGATTTGGTAGGGTCCGGGGAGCTGTTTTTT. Amino acid sequence: CASSQDLVGSGELFF.

This rearrangement joins TRBV20-1 to TRBJ2-3, with 13 bases fitting TRBD2. The CDR3 has 14 residues. CDR1 is DFQATT and CDR2 is SNEGSKA in the germline V gene (reference sequence). V lost 7 bases and J lost 3; bases outside the gene matches: 4. As DNA, the CDR3 is TGCAGTGGGACTAGCGGGAGCCAGACAGATACGCAGTATTTT. It yields the protein CSGTSGSQTDTQYF.

The V call is TRBV5-1, the J call TRBJ2-3, with D unresolved. Germline V gene lookup returns CDR1 SGHRS and CDR2 YFSETQ. V was cut by 2 bases and J by 6 bases, with 13 bases left in between. This CDR3 is 14 amino acids long. The chain's CDR3 is CASSFQLPRDTQYF. CDR3 nucleotides: TGCGCCAGCAGCTTCCAGCTTCCTCGGGATACGCAGTATTTT. Based on the CDR3 plus reference TRBV5-1 and TRBJ2-3, the full variable domain is KAGVTQTPRYLIKTRGQQVTLSCSPISGHRSVSWYQQTPGQGLQFLFEYFSETQRNKGNFPGRFSGRQFSNSRSEMNVSTLELGDSALYLCASSFQLPRDTQYFGPGTRLTVL.

This clonotype has a handful of counts. The V call is TRBV7-9, the J call TRBJ1-1, with unresolved D. The CDR3 has 19 amino acids. CDR1 SEHNR and CDR2 FQNEAQ come from the germline V gene (reference sequence). V was cut by 5 bases and J by 0 bases, with 25 bases left in between. The CDR3 region has the DNA TGTGCCAGCAGCCTAGAGGTCACGGGCCCGGCGTTCATGAACACTGAAGCTTTCTTT. This encodes CASSLEVTGPAFMNTEAFF.

Points on this clonotype: One end of the junction varies from germline; a read error may be responsible. The chain couples TRBV5-1 to TRBJ1-1; D is unresolved. Per germline, CDR1 SGHRS and CDR2 YFSETQ. The CDR3 contains 12 residues. CDR3 residues: CASSLGGPEASF. CDR3 sequence (DNA): TGCGCCAGCAGCTTGGGAGGGCCTGAAGCTTCCTTT.

The chain employs TRBV13 and TRBJ2-7, with D possibly being TRBD1 or TRBD2 (5 bases each). Germline-derived CDR1 and CDR2 are PRHDT and FYEKMQ (reference sequence). CDR3 length equals 13 residues. Trimming removed 4 bases from V and 6 bases from J, with 13 bases in between. The CDR3 loop reads CASSYRTRGEQYF. The CDR3 DNA sequence: TGTGCCAGCAGCTATCGCACGAGGGGCGAGCAGTACTTC.

The chain couples TRBV29-1 to TRBJ1-1, with unresolved D. V shed 5 bases and J shed 2 bases, with 9 bases lying between them. The germline gives CDR1 SQVTM, CDR2 ANQGSEA. CDR3 length: 12 amino acids. Here the CDR3 reads CSVLTYNTEAFF. The CDR3 DNA reads TGCAGCGTTTTGACATACAACACTGAAGCTTTCTTT.

This clonotype has just a few counts. The genes are TRBV24-1 and TRBJ2-1, with D possibly being TRBD2 (6 bases). The V end was cut by 4 bases, the J end by 0 bases, with 12 bases between. There are 16 residues in the CDR3. CDR1 is KGHDR and CDR2 is SFDVKD in the germline V gene. The CDR3 coding sequence is TGTGCCACCAGTGACCTTACCGGGAGCTCCTACAATGAGCAGTTCTTC. Its protein product is CATSDLTGSSYNEQFF.

The V and J genes are TRBV5-1 and TRBJ2-5; 15 bases align to TRBD2. The trim removed 4 bases at V and 6 bases at J, leaving 4 bases unmatched. The CDR3 is 15 amino acids. CDR1 is SGHRS and CDR2 is YFSETQ in the germline V gene. Here the CDR3 DNA reads TGCGCCAGCAGCCTGGGACTAGCGGGGGGAAAGACCCAGTACTTC. It specifies CASSLGLAGGKTQYF. The variable domain in full, with the rest retrieved from reference TRBV5-1 and TRBJ2-5, is KAGVTQTPRYLIKTRGQQVTLSCSPISGHRSVSWYQQTPGQGLQFLFEYFSETQRNKGNFPGRFSGRQFSNSRSEMNVSTLELGDSALYLCASSLGLAGGKTQYFGPGTRLLVL.

This clonotype turned up a few times. One junction end disagrees with the germline gene, perhaps due to a read error. The rearrangement joins TRBV7-2 to TRBJ1-4; no firm D call. Germline CDR1 reads SGHTA; CDR2 reads FQGNSA. The CDR3 length is 15 residues. This CDR3 reads CASSLALQINEKLFF. In DNA form, the CDR3 reads TGTGCCAGCAGCTTAGCCCTACAGATTAATGAGAAACTGTTTTTT.

This clonotype has just a few counts. The CDR3 coding sequence is TGTGCCATCACGGGGGGGGCGGATACGCAGTATTTT. This translates into CAITGGADTQYF. The chain combines TRBV10-3 with TRBJ2-3; 8 positions match TRBD2. This CDR3 has 12 amino acids. The V gene's germline CDR1 is ENHRY and CDR2 SYGVKD. V lost 7 bases, J lost 6 bases, and 3 bases stayed unmatched.

The rearrangement uses TRBV9 and TRBJ2-5; 12 bases line up with TRBD2. Germline lookup yields CDR1 SGDLS and CDR2 YYNGEE. Losses at the gene ends were 0 bases for V and 1 base for J; bases not matched to a gene: 10. CDR3 length equals 19 residues. This chain's CDR3 is CASSVATGLAGRAQETQYF. The CDR3 DNA reads as TGTGCCAGCAGCGTAGCTACTGGACTAGCGGGGCGAGCCCAAGAGACCCAGTACTTC.

The rearrangement joins TRBV11-2 to TRBJ2-3; the D gene is possibly TRBD2 (6 bases). Between the trimmed V and J ends, which lost 5 bases and 2 bases, there was a span of 11 bases. The CDR3 totals 14 residues. In germline, CDR1 is SGHAT, CDR2 FQNNGV. The CDR3, as DNA: TGTGCCAGCAGCGCCCGGGACTCCACAGATACGCAGTATTTT. Its protein product is CASSARDSTDTQYF.

This rearrangement joins TRBV5-1 to TRBJ2-1, with 7 bases identical to TRBD2. The end of the DNA is better explained by TRBJ2-7, so the J call may be wrong. This CDR3 contains 17 residues. Germline CDR1 and CDR2: SGHRS and YFSETQ. The CDR3 loop is CASSLLPSGSYSYEQYF. The CDR3 bases are TGCGCCAGCAGCTTGCTCCCTAGCGGAAGCTACTCCTACGAGCAGTACTTC.

The sample holds many counts of this clonotype. The chain is built from TRBV9 and TRBJ2-7; the D call may be TRBD1 or TRBD2 (5 bases each). Trimming removed 7 bases from V and 5 bases from J, with 19 bases in between. Germline V gene sequence: CDR1 SGDLS, CDR2 YYNGEE. The CDR3 loop spans 14 amino acids. The CDR3 sequence is CASGAGFRGDEQYF. CDR3 DNA: TGTGCCAGCGGCGCCGGATTTAGGGGAGACGAGCAGTACTTC.

Points on this clonotype: The junction does not match germline at one end; this may be a read error. This rearrangement joins TRBV10-3 to TRBJ2-2; weak D call: TRBD1 (6 bases). From germline, CDR1 is ENHRY and CDR2 SYGVKD. The CDR3 is 13 residues long. The CDR3 DNA reads TGTGCCACCCAGACAGGCAACATCGGGGAGCTGTTTTTT. Amino acid sequence: CATQTGNIGELFF.

The V gene is TRBV29-1, the J gene TRBJ2-5; no reliable D call. The J call may not be correct, given that the DNA end is closer to TRBJ2-1. This CDR3 contains 12 residues. Germline CDR1 and CDR2: SQVTM and ANQGSEA. CDR3 in DNA: TGCAGCGTTCGCTCTATGTCAAATGAGCAGTTCTTC. Amino acids: CSVRSMSNEQFF.

This clonotype was detected only once. The chain employs TRBV18 and TRBJ2-5; D unclear. V lost 6 bases and J lost 4, with 15 bases in between. There are 14 residues in the CDR3. Per germline, CDR1 KGHSH and CDR2 LQKENI. CDR3 sequence (DNA): TGTGCCAGCTCCACTACCGAAGACGTAGAGACCCAGTACTTC. Translating it yields CASSTTEDVETQYF.

The rearrangement uses TRBV21-1 and TRBJ1-2. TRBV21-1 is a pseudogene segment. This CDR3 is 13 amino acids long. The CDR3 DNA reads as TGTGCCAGCAGCACCACAGCTAACTATGGCTACACCTTC. Translation gives CASSTTANYGYTF.

The chain has TRBV28 and TRBJ2-7; the D is unclear. V was trimmed by 6 bases and J by 1 base, leaving 13 bases between them. This CDR3 comprises 14 residues. Germline lookup yields CDR1 MDHEN and CDR2 SYDVKM. For the CDR3, the DNA is TGTGCCAGCAGCCTCCCTACCCTATCCTACGAGCAGTACTTC. Translated, it gives CASSLPTLSYEQYF.

Ten or more counts support this clonotype. The CDR3 coding sequence is TGCGCCAGCTCGCCCCATTCGGGGTCTGAAGCTTTCTTT. Its protein product is CASSPHSGSEAFF. The chain joins TRBV5-1 to TRBJ1-1; D call uncertain. The CDR3 is 13 amino acids. V was pared by 7 bases and J by 6 bases, with 16 bases between. CDR1 SGHRS and CDR2 YFSETQ come from the germline V gene.

The table lists this clonotype with many counts. The genes are TRBV29-1 and TRBJ2-5; D ambiguous. CDR3 length: 13 residues. The germline V and J ends were trimmed by 4 bases and 2 bases, with 11 bases remaining between them. The germline V gene encodes CDR1 SQVTM and CDR2 ANQGSEA. The DNA for the CDR3 is TGCAGCGTTGTGGGCAGACTTCAAGAGACCCAGTACTTC. Translated, it gives CSVVGRLQETQYF.

The rearrangement joins TRBV10-2 to TRBJ2-5, with TRBD1 matching 7 bases. The CDR3 loop spans 13 amino acids. From germline, CDR1 is WSHSY and CDR2 SAAADI. The trim removed 6 bases at V and 3 bases at J, leaving 4 bases unmatched. The DNA for the CDR3 is TGCGCCAGCAGGGGAGACAGGGAAGAGACCCAGTACTTC. Amino acid sequence: CASRGDREETQYF.

This clonotype has a handful of counts. This chain uses TRBV6-5 with TRBJ1-1; D is undetermined. Between the trimmed V and J ends, which lost 8 bases and 11 bases, there was a span of 21 bases. The length of the CDR3 is 13 residues. The germline CDR1 and CDR2 sequences are MNHEY and SVGAGI. CDR3 sequence: CASATPSRPIAFF. In DNA, the CDR3 is TGTGCCAGCGCAACCCCATCCCGCCCTATCGCTTTCTTT.